Shown below are 15 T cell receptor beta chains from a single sample sequenced in a study of blood T cells in healthy people across ages. Primers used in a second PCR of roughly 6 to 11 cycles were a sample-barcoded 5' primer and a J-beta primer mix. From the 5' RACE reads, TCRdb called clonotypes with MiXCR, one entry per CDR3 protein. The sample holds approximately 820,000 distinct CDR3 sequences, 44% seen once. The sample was blood. The source is a man aged 55 to 70 in good health.

The chain combines TRBV9 with TRBJ1-1, with D hard to call. The CDR3 runs 14 residues. V shed 0 bases and J shed 8 bases, with 14 bases lying between them. The germline gives CDR1 SGDLS, CDR2 YYNGEE. The CDR3 DNA is TGTGCCAGCAGCGTAGGAGAGGTTGCGGGAGAAGCTTTCTTT. It is translated as CASSVGEVAGEAFF.

This clonotype turned up a few times. The CDR3 DNA reads as TGTGCCAGCAGTTATACAGGGGGGACTGAAGCTTTCTTT. Translation gives CASSYTGGTEAFF. The chain uses TRBV5-5 and TRBJ1-1; TRBD1 matches at 8 bases. V gave up 5 bases and J gave up 5 bases; unmatched junction bases: 5. The CDR3 is made up of 13 amino acids. Germline lookup yields CDR1 SGHKS and CDR2 YYEKEE (reference sequence).

This clonotype came up once. An end of the junction does not agree with germline; a read error may underlie this. The chain links TRBV10-1 to TRBJ2-5, with unresolved D. Germline V CDR1 and CDR2: WNHNN, SYGVQD (reference sequence). This CDR3 region has 12 residues. The CDR3: CAWRGRKETQYF. The DNA of the CDR3 is TGCGCCTGGAGAGGACGGAAAGAGACTCAGTACTTC.

This clonotype was counted only a few times. The chain carries TRBV4-3 and TRBJ2-7; maybe TRBD1 (6 bases). The CDR3 extends over 14 amino acids. Germline assignment: CDR1 LGHNA and CDR2 YSLEER. Trimming left V 4 bases short and J 6 bases short, with 16 bases between. Here the CDR3 DNA reads TGCGCCAGCAGCCTAAGTCACGGCAGGGGCGAGCAGTACTTC. Its protein product is CASSLSHGRGEQYF.

V and J are TRBV7-2 and TRBJ2-1, with D tentatively TRBD1 or TRBD2 (6 bases each). The germline V gene has CDR1 SGHTA and CDR2 FQGNSA. The CDR3 runs to 15 residues. V lost 1 base, J lost 4 bases, and 11 bases lay in between. The CDR3 sequence: CASSLEWGAYNEQFF. In DNA, the CDR3 is TGTGCCAGCAGCTTAGAGTGGGGGGCTTACAATGAGCAGTTCTTC.

This rearrangement joins TRBV24-1 to TRBJ2-1; D assignment may be TRBD1 or TRBD2 (5 bases each). Germline assignment: CDR1 KGHDR and CDR2 SFDVKD. The V and J ends lost 4 bases and 12 bases respectively, with 18 bases between them. The CDR3 has 14 amino acids. The CDR3 protein is CATSELGDGCGQFF. CDR3 nucleotide sequence: TGTGCCACCAGTGAACTGGGGGACGGGTGCGGGCAGTTCTTC.

This clonotype was observed a handful of times. This chain uses TRBV4-2 with TRBJ2-7; D may correspond to TRBD1 or TRBD2 (5 bases each). The length of the CDR3 is 14 residues. Trimming took 1 base from V and 7 from J, leaving 14 bases between them. CDR1 is LGHNA, CDR2 YNFKEQ, per germline. As DNA, the CDR3 is TGTGCCAGCAGCCAAGGTACGGGGCGTCAGGAGCAGTACTTC. It yields the protein CASSQGTGRQEQYF.

The V call is TRBV12-3 or TRBV12-4, the J call TRBJ1-2, with D possibly being TRBD1 (5 bases). Deletions cut 6 bases from V and 5 bases from J, with 16 bases between. The CDR3 extends over 14 amino acids. The CDR3 reads CASSRTEGRYGYTF. As DNA, the CDR3 is TGTGCCAGCAGCCGAACAGAGGGGCGGTATGGCTACACCTTC.

As to this clonotype: Given the absence of the conserved phenylalanine or tryptophan at the CDR3 end, a read error is likely. V is TRBV4-3 and J is TRBJ2-3; D is possibly TRBD2 (6 bases). Germline CDR1 and CDR2: LGHNA and YSLEER. Trimming removed 4 bases at V and 4 bases at J, with 12 bases between. CDR3 length: 14 amino acids. The CDR3 loop is CASSPSAGSDTQYI. The CDR3, as DNA: TGCGCCAGCAGCCCTAGCGCCGGCTCAGATACGCAGTATATT.

The chain combines TRBV2 with TRBJ2-4; tentative D call: TRBD2 (6 bases). The CDR3 loop spans 13 amino acids. The V end lost 8 bases, the J end lost 9 bases, and 17 bases lay between the germline ends. Germline V CDR1 and CDR2: SNHLY, FYNNEI. Written as DNA, the CDR3 is TGTGCCAGCCGATGGAGGGAGAAGGGCATTCAGTACTTC. The encoded protein is CASRWREKGIQYF.

A few counts support this clonotype. The chain has TRBV3-1 and TRBJ2-4; tentatively, D is TRBD1 or TRBD2 (6 bases each). CDR1 is LGHDT and CDR2 is YNNKEL in the germline V gene (reference sequence). This CDR3 is built from 17 residues. Trimming removed 0 bases at V and 1 base at J, with 13 bases between. The CDR3 protein is CASSQDGGHGAKNIQYF. The CDR3 coding sequence is TGTGCCAGCAGCCAAGATGGGGGGCATGGCGCCAAAAACATTCAGTACTTC.

This clonotype has just a few counts. V and J are TRBV2 and TRBJ1-2, with no clear D. The germline CDR1 and CDR2 sequences are SNHLY and FYNNEI. V was clipped by 6 bases and J by 1 base, with 6 bases between them. The CDR3 has 12 amino acids. The CDR3 loop is CASRSVNYGYTF. DNA for the CDR3: TGTGCCAGCAGGAGCGTTAACTATGGCTACACCTTC.

This chain connects TRBV30 to TRBJ1-2, with D uncertain. V was cut by 8 bases and J by 0 bases, with 19 bases left in between. The CDR3 runs 15 residues. CDR1 is GTSNPN, CDR2 SVGIG, per germline (reference sequence). CDR3 amino acids: CADSGPGRANYGYTF. The CDR3 coding sequence is TGTGCCGACTCCGGGCCCGGGAGGGCTAACTATGGCTACACCTTC.

This clonotype has a handful of counts. The chain employs TRBV6-5 and TRBJ2-1; weak D call: TRBD2 (6 bases). Germline V gene data show CDR1 as MNHEY and CDR2 as SVGAGI. Trimming left V 2 bases short and J 6 bases short, with 11 bases between. The CDR3 extends over 14 amino acids. The CDR3 loop is CASSYGAGGNEQFF. The DNA of the CDR3 is TGTGCCAGCAGTTACGGGGCCGGGGGCAATGAGCAGTTCTTC.

The chain combines TRBV7-9 with TRBJ2-3, with D perhaps being TRBD1 or TRBD2 (6 bases each). V dropped 4 bases and J dropped 5 bases, with 19 bases sitting between them. The germline gives CDR1 SEHNR, CDR2 FQNEAQ (reference sequence). This CDR3 region has 16 residues. The CDR3 here is CASSSTFEGGLDTQYF. In DNA, the CDR3 is TGTGCCAGCAGCTCAACTTTTGAGGGGGGCTTAGATACGCAGTATTTT.